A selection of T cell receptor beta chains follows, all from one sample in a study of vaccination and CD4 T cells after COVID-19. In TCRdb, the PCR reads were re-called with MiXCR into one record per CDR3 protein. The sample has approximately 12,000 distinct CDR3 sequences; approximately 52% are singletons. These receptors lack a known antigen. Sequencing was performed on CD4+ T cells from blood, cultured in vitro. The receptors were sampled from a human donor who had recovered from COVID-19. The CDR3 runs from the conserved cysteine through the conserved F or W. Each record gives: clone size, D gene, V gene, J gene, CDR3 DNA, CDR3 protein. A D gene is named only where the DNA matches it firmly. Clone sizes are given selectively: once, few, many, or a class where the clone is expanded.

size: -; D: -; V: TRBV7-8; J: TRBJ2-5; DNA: TGTGCCAGCAGCTATTCTCGGGGATATGAGACCCGGTACTTC; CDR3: CASSYSRGYETRYF
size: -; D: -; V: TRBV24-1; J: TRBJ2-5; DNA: TGTGCCACCAGTTCCACTATTGAGTCGGGGTGGGAGACCCAGTACTTC; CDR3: CATSSTIESGWETQYF
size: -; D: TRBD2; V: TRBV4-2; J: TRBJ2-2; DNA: TGTGCCAGCAGAAATCCGGGACTAGCGGTGGAGCTGTTTTTT; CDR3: CASRNPGLAVELFF
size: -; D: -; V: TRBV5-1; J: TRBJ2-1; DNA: TGCGCCAGCAGCTTCCGTGAGGGCCCTGACAATGAGCAGTTCTTC; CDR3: CASSFREGPDNEQFF
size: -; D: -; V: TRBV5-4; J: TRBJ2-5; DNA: TGTGCCAGCAGCTTGGGACAGAATGACCAAGAGACCCAGTACTTC; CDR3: CASSLGQNDQETQYF
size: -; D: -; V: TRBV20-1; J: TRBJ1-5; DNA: TGCAGTGCTAGTGGAGGGACGGGTGGGCTAGGCAATCAGCCCCAGCATTTT; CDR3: CSASGGTGGLGNQPQHF
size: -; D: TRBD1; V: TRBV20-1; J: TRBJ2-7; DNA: TGCAGTGCTAGTCCCCTGGGACAGGGGACCTCCTACGAGCAGTACTTC; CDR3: CSASPLGQGTSYEQYF
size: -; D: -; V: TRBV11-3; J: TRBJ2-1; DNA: TGTGCCAGCAGCTTAGACGAGTGGGATGATGAGCAGTTCTTC; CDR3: CASSLDEWDDEQFF
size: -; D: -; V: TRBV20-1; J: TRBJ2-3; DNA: TGCAGTGCTAAGCCCGTGGGCGCGGCCACAGATACGCAGTATTTT; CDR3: CSAKPVGAATDTQYF
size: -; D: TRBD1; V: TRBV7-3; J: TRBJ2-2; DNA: TGTGCCACGGCTCGGACAGGGAGTAATACCGGGGAGCTGTTTTTT; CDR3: CATARTGSNTGELFF
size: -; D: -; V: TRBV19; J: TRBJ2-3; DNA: TGTGCCAGTAGCGCCGGGGTAACCTTCACAGATACGCAGTATTTT; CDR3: CASSAGVTFTDTQYF
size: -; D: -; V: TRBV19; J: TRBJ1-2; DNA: TGTGCCAGTACCCCCCGGGACCGGGGGGGCTACACCTTC; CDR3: CASTPRDRGGYTF
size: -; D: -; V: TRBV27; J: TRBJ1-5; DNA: TGTGCCAGCAGTTTCCAGAGCAATCAGCCCCAGCATTTT; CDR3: CASSFQSNQPQHF
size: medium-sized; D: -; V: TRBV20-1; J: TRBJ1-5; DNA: TGCAGTGCTAACAAAGACAGTGGAAATAGCAATCAGCCCCAGCATTTT; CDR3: CSANKDSGNSNQPQHF
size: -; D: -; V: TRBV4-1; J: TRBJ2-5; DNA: TGCGCCAGCAGCCTAGGGGCTGAAGAGACCCAGTACTTC; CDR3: CASSLGAEETQYF
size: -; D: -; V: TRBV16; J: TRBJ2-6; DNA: TGTGCCAGCAGCCAATCGAGGGGGGCCAACGTCCTGACTTTC; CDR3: CASSQSRGANVLTF
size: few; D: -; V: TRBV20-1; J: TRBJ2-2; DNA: TGCAGTGCTAGAGTAGGGGTCACCGGGGAGCTGTTTTTT; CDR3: CSARVGVTGELFF
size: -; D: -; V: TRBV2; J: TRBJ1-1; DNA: TGTGCCAGCATGTACAGACGGACTGAAGCTTTCTTT; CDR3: CASMYRRTEAFF
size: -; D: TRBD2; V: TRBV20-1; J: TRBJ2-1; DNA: TGCAGTGCTAGAAACTCCATGGGACTAGAAATCCGAGAGCAGTTCTTC; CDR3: CSARNSMGLEIREQFF
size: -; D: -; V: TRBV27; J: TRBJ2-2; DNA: TGTGCCAGCAGGTTGAAGCCCCGGAGTACCGGGGAGCTGTTTTTT; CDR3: CASRLKPRSTGELFF
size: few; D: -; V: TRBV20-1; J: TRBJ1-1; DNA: TGCAGTGCTGATTGGAACACTGAAGCTTTCTTT; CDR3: CSADWNTEAFF
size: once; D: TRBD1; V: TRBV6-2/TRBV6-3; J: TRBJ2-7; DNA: TGTGCCAGCAGTTACACTACAGGGGGCTACGAGCAGTACTTC; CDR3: CASSYTTGGYEQYF
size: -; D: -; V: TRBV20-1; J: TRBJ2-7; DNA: TGCAGTGCCAAAGGCACAGGAGCCCTCTACGAGCAGTACTTC; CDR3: CSAKGTGALYEQYF
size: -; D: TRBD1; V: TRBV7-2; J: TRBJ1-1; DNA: TGTGCCAGCAGCGTCGGGACAGGGTGGTCCGAGGCCACTGAAGCTTTCTTT; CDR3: CASSVGTGWSEATEAFF
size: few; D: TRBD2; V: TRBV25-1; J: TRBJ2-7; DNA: TGTGCCAGCAGTGAATCGGCACTAGCGGGAGACCCACCCTACGAGCAGTACTTC; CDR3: CASSESALAGDPPYEQYF
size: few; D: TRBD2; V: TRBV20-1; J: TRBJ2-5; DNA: TGCAGTGCTAGAGTGCTAGCGGAAGAGACCCAGTACTTC; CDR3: CSARVLAEETQYF
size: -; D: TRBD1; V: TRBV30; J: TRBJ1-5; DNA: TGTGCCTGGGGGGGACAGGGATCTCAGCCCCAGCATTTT; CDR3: CAWGGQGSQPQHF
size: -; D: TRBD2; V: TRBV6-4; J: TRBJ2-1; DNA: TGTGCCAGCAGCCCTCTAGCGGGAAAGCAGTTCTTC; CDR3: CASSPLAGKQFF
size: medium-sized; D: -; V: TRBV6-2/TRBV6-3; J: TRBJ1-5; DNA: TGTGCCAGCAGTTACTCGACAGACACTCAGCCCCAGCATTTT; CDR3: CASSYSTDTQPQHF
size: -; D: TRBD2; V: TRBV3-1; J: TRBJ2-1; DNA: TGTGCCAGCAGCCAAGACCCAGCGGGAGCCCCCTTCTTC; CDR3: CASSQDPAGAPFF
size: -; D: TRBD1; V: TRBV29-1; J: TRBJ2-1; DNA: TGCAGCGCCGGGACAGGGGACTACAATGAGCAGTTCTTC; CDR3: CSAGTGDYNEQFF
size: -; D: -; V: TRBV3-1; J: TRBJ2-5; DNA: TGTGCCAGCAGCAGGGGAGGGGGCTCTGAGACCCAGTACTTC; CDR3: CASSRGGGSETQYF
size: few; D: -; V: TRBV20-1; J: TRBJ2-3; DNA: TGCAGTGCTAGAGGCGCAGACTCTAGCACAGATACGCAGTATTTT; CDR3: CSARGADSSTDTQYF
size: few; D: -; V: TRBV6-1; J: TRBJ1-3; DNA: TGTGCCAGCAGTGAAATGGCGACAGGAGGAAACACCATATATTTT; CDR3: CASSEMATGGNTIYF
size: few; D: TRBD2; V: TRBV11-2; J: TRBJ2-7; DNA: TGTGCCAGCAGCGGGAGGGTGGGAGTCGGGAACTACGAGCAGTACTTC; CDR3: CASSGRVGVGNYEQYF
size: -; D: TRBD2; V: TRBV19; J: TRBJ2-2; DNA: TGTGCCAGTAGTATAGCAGAGCGGGGGCTCCACACCGGGGAGCTGTTTTTT; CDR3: CASSIAERGLHTGELFF
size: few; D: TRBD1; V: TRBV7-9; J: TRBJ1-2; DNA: TGTGCCAGCAGCTTAGGCAGGGGGGATGGCTACACCTTC; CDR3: CASSLGRGDGYTF
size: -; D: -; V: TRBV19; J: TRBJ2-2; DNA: TGTGCCAGTAGTCGGATCGTAACGCCGAACACCGGGGAGCTGTTTTTT; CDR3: CASSRIVTPNTGELFF
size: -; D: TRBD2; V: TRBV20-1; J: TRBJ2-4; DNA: TGCAGTGCGCACGGGACTAGCGGGACGATAGCCAAAAACATTCAGTACTTC; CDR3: CSAHGTSGTIAKNIQYF
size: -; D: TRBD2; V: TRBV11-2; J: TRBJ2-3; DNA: TGTGCCAGCAGCTTAGATCTCGGACTAGCCGGCACAGATACGCAGTATTTT; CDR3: CASSLDLGLAGTDTQYF
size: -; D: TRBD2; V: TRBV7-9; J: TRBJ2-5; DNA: TGTGCCAGCAGCGTTACTAGCGGGAGTAAGGGGACCCAGTACTTC; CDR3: CASSVTSGSKGTQYF
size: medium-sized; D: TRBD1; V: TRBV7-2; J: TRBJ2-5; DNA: TGTGCCAGCAGCCCCGGGACAGTTTTGTACCAAGAGACCCAGTACTTC; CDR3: CASSPGTVLYQETQYF
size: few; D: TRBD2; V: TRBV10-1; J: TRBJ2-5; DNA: TGCGCCAGCAGTGGTAGCGGGAGAAGTCAAGAGACCCAGTACTTC; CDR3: CASSGSGRSQETQYF
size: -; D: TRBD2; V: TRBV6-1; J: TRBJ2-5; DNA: TGTGCCAGCAGGTTGGGACTAGCGCAAGAGACCCAGTACTTC; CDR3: CASRLGLAQETQYF
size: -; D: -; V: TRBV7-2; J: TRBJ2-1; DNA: TGTGCCAGCAGCCCGCGCAGGGAAGCGCATGAGCAGTTCTTC; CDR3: CASSPRREAHEQFF